These 2 T cell receptor delta chains were sequenced from one sample in a study of gamma-delta T cells after stem cell transplantation. TCRdb fed the RT-PCR reads into CATT to redo clone calling. Counted here are roughly 2,700 delta-chain clones, 4% to 5.5% occurring once; the ten biggest clones make up roughly 15%. Sequencing was done on a sample of gamma-delta T cells. The receptors derive from a human donor. It is not recorded whose cells these are; they may come from a transplant donor.

This clone was found a few times. With a far larger clone one base away, a read error is the likely cause. The chain couples TRDV2 to TRDJ1, with D uncertain. The CDR3 consists of 16 residues. Trimming left V 0 bases short and J 0 bases short, with 13 bases between. CDR1 and CDR2 (germline): GEAIGNYY, EKD. The CDR3 DNA reads as TGTGCCTGTGACACCCTTACCCCTCAAAACACCGATAAACTCATCTTT. The encoded protein is CACDTLTPQNTDKLIF.

Judged by abundance, this clone is medium-sized. The chain employs TRDV2 and TRDJ1, with TRDD3 identical over 9 bases. This CDR3 is 16 amino acids long. The V gene's germline CDR1 is GEAIGNYY and CDR2 EKD. V lost 3 bases and J lost 7; bases outside the gene matches: 14. In DNA, the CDR3 is TGTGCCTGTGACGGACTGGGGGAATGGTTACGTGGTAAACTCATCTTT. Encoded protein: CACDGLGEWLRGKLIF.